Listed below are T cell receptor beta chains from one sample, sequenced in a study of cytomegalovirus exposure and HLA in healthy donors. Produced via immunoSEQ multiplex PCR; TCRdb's table is partial and in-frame only. The table lists around 97,000 clones. The sequenced sample was PBMCs. The receptors here all came from a man in his forties in good health and CMV-seronegative. Both conserved end residues are part of each CDR3. A D gene is named only where the DNA matches it firmly. Clone sizes are given selectively: once, few, many, or a class where the clone is expanded.

j_gene	len	abundance	v_gene	d_gene	CDR3aa	CDR3nt
TRBJ1-6	17	NA	TRBV6-1	NA	CASSEAPDSSYNSPLHF	TGTGCCAGCAGTGAAGCCCCGGACAGCTCCTATAATTCACCCCTCCACTTT
TRBJ2-7	15	NA	TRBV5-6	TRBD1	CASSPGTGLSYEQYF	TGTGCCAGCAGCCCAGGGACAGGGCTCTCCTACGAGCAGTACTTC
TRBJ2-7	13	NA	TRBV19	TRBD1	CASKGDRGHEQYF	TGTGCCAGTAAGGGGGACAGGGGCCACGAGCAGTACTTC
TRBJ1-5	20	NA	TRBV23-1	TRBD1	CASSPHRGNGFNDSNQPQHF	TGCGCCAGCAGTCCGCACAGGGGGAACGGGTTTAACGATAGCAATCAGCCCCAGCATTTT
TRBJ2-1	15	NA	TRBV6-5	TRBD2	CASSYFLAGEDEQFF	TGTGCCAGCAGTTACTTCCTAGCGGGAGAAGATGAGCAGTTCTTC
TRBJ2-7	15	NA	TRBV2	NA	CASSEASRVPYEQYF	TGTGCCAGCAGTGAAGCCTCCCGGGTCCCCTACGAGCAGTACTTC
TRBJ2-3	14	NA	TRBV9	NA	CASSVGWSTDTQYF	TGTGCCAGCAGCGTCGGGTGGTCCACAGATACGCAGTATTTT
TRBJ1-6	15	NA	TRBV11-2	NA	CASSLVQGGNSPLHF	TGTGCCAGCAGCTTAGTCCAGGGTGGTAATTCACCCCTCCACTTT
TRBJ1-1	13	medium-sized	TRBV19	NA	CASSIGPNTEAFF	TGTGCCAGTAGTATCGGTCCGAACACTGAAGCTTTCTTT
TRBJ2-7	14	NA	TRBV27	TRBD1	CASSKGTGDYEQYF	TGTGCCAGCAGCAAGGGGACAGGAGACTACGAGCAGTACTTC
TRBJ2-5	15	NA	TRBV6-1	TRBD2	CASSLTSPLGETQYF	TGTGCCAGCAGCTTGACTAGCCCCCTCGGAGAGACCCAGTACTTC
TRBJ2-5	13	NA	TRBV29-1	NA	CSVVPIGVETQYF	TGCAGCGTTGTGCCCATAGGGGTGGAGACCCAGTACTTC
TRBJ2-7	15	NA	TRBV11-2	TRBD1	CASTLGGQGHYEQYF	TGTGCCAGCACCTTAGGGGGACAGGGACACTACGAGCAGTACTTC
TRBJ2-1	13	NA	TRBV10-3	TRBD2	CATGDGRQNEQFF	TGTGCCACGGGGGACGGGAGGCAAAATGAGCAGTTCTTC
TRBJ2-1	14	NA	TRBV9	NA	CASSADTNYNEQFF	TGTGCCAGCAGCGCGGACACTAACTACAATGAGCAGTTCTTC
TRBJ1-1	16	NA	TRBV9	TRBD1	CASSRGVDRGNTEAFF	TGTGCCAGCAGCCGAGGGGTGGACAGGGGGAACACTGAAGCTTTCTTT
TRBJ2-1	13	NA	TRBV10-1	NA	CASSDDSYNEQFF	TGCGCCAGCAGTGATGACAGCTACAATGAGCAGTTCTTC
TRBJ1-1	14	NA	TRBV6-1	TRBD1	CASRLTGGGDEAFF	TGTGCCAGCAGATTGACAGGGGGAGGTGATGAAGCTTTCTTT
TRBJ1-5	14	NA	TRBV6-5	TRBD1	CASRGGQGSQPQHF	TGTGCCAGCAGGGGGGGACAGGGGAGTCAGCCCCAGCATTTT
TRBJ1-2	15	NA	TRBV5-4	NA	CASSPYSSGAGGYTF	TGTGCCAGCAGCCCTTACTCTAGTGGGGCAGGTGGCTACACCTTC
TRBJ1-4	17	NA	TRBV5-1	TRBD1	CASSLAPPGQTNEKLFF	TGCGCCAGCAGCTTGGCCCCCCCGGGACAGACTAATGAAAAACTGTTTTTT
TRBJ2-2	12	NA	TRBV19	NA	CASSIAGVWLFF	TGTGCCAGTAGTATAGCGGGGGTTTGGCTGTTTTTT
TRBJ1-3	15	NA	TRBV30	TRBD1	CAWSRQGVWGNTIYF	TGTGCCTGGAGCCGACAGGGGGTGTGGGGAAACACCATATATTTT
TRBJ2-7	14	NA	TRBV4-2	TRBD2	CASSQASGGYEQYF	TGTGCCAGCAGCCAAGCTAGCGGGGGCTACGAGCAGTACTTC
TRBJ1-1	14	NA	TRBV7-9	TRBD1	CASSPGGLGTEAFF	TGTGCCAGCAGCCCAGGGGGTTTGGGAACTGAAGCTTTCTTT
TRBJ2-5	13	NA	TRBV6-5	NA	CASSYSLGETQYF	TGTGCCAGCAGTTACTCGTTGGGCGAGACCCAGTACTTC
TRBJ2-7	16	NA	TRBV30	TRBD2	CAWSTGGATSAYEQYF	TGTGCCTGGAGCACGGGGGGGGCAACTAGTGCCTACGAGCAGTACTTC
TRBJ2-2	12	NA	TRBV9	NA	CASSHLTGELFF	TGTGCCAGCAGCCATCTAACCGGGGAGCTGTTTTTT
TRBJ2-5	13	NA	TRBV7-2	NA	CASSLAPTGTQYF	TGTGCCAGCAGCTTAGCCCCCACGGGGACCCAGTACTTC
TRBJ2-1	17	NA	TRBV5-4	TRBD2	CASSSRQGLAGVGGQFF	TGTGCCAGCAGCTCCCGCCAAGGACTAGCGGGAGTGGGAGGGCAGTTCTTC
TRBJ1-4	14	NA	TRBV6-1	TRBD1	CASSLDRVVEKLFF	TGTGCCAGCTCCCTCGACAGGGTCGTAGAAAAACTGTTTTTT
TRBJ1-5	15	NA	TRBV7-2	TRBD1	CASSLRQGGNQPQHF	TGTGCCAGCAGCTTACGGCAGGGGGGCAATCAGCCCCAGCATTTT
TRBJ2-7	12	NA	TRBV2	NA	CASSDSNYEQYF	TGTGCCAGCAGTGACAGTAACTACGAGCAGTACTTC
TRBJ1-2	12	NA	TRBV18	NA	CASSPRTGGYTF	TGTGCCAGCTCACCACGGACTGGGGGCTACACCTTC
TRBJ1-2	15	NA	TRBV4-2	NA	CASSQEGDSQNGYTF	TGTGCCAGCAGCCAAGAGGGTGACAGTCAAAATGGCTACACCTTC
TRBJ2-1	16	NA	TRBV9	TRBD1	CASSPTGTGRYNEQFF	TGTGCCAGCAGCCCGACCGGGACAGGGAGATACAATGAGCAGTTCTTC
TRBJ2-7	16	NA	TRBV18	TRBD1	CASSRTEPGQGNEQYF	TGTGCCAGCTCACGTACCGAGCCGGGACAGGGGAACGAGCAGTACTTC
TRBJ1-1	14	NA	TRBV18	TRBD1	CASSPGTGSTEAFF	TGTGCCAGCTCACCAGGGACAGGGAGCACTGAAGCTTTCTTT
TRBJ1-3	15	NA	TRBV7-2	NA	CASSLAQGSGNTIYF	TGTGCCAGCAGCTTAGCACAGGGTTCTGGAAACACCATATATTTT
TRBJ1-2	16	NA	TRBV11-3	NA	CASSPEGRGSNYGYTF	TGTGCCAGCAGCCCAGAAGGCCGGGGAAGTAACTATGGCTACACCTTC
TRBJ2-1	16	NA	TRBV11-2	NA	CASSLLGTVPSNEQFF	TGTGCCAGCAGCTTACTGGGCACAGTTCCCTCCAATGAGCAGTTCTTC
TRBJ1-2	10	NA	TRBV6-1	NA	CASSWEGYTF	TGTGCCAGCAGTTGGGAGGGCTACACCTTC